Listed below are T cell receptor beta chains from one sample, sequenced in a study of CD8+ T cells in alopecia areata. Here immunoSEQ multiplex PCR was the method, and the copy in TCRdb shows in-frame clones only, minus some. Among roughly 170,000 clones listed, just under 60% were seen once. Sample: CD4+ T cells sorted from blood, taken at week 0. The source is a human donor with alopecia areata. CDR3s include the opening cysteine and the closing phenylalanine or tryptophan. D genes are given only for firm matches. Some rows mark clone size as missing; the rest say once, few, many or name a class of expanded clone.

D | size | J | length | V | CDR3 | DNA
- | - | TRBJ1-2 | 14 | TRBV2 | CASSEGTGPYGYTF | TGTGCCAGCAGTGAAGGAACAGGGCCCTATGGCTACACCTTC
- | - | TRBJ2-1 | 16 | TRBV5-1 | CASSPGTTSSYNEQFF | TGCGCCAGCAGTCCCGGGACAACGAGCTCCTACAATGAGCAGTTCTTC
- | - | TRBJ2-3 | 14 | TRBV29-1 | CSVVWGGPTDTQYF | TGCAGCGTTGTATGGGGGGGGCCCACAGATACGCAGTATTTT
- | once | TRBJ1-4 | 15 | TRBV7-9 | CASSPRQSTNEKLFF | TGTGCCAGCAGCCCCCGACAGAGCACGAATGAAAAACTGTTTTTT
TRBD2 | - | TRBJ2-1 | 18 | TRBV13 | CASSLEGWGLAFSNEQFF | TGTGCCAGCAGCTTAGAGGGATGGGGACTAGCGTTCTCCAATGAGCAGTTCTTC
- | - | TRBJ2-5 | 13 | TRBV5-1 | CASSLVQEETQYF | TGCGCCAGCAGCTTGGTGCAGGAAGAGACCCAGTACTTC
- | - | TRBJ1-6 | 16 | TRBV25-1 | CASSDRRRVGNSPLHF | TGTGCCAGCAGTGACCGTCGGAGGGTCGGGAATTCACCCCTCCACTTT
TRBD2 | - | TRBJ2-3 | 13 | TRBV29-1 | CSVIERGGDTQYF | TGCAGCGTTATAGAGCGGGGGGGAGATACGCAGTATTTT
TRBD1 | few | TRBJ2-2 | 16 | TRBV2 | CASSVDRGRFSGELFF | TGTGCCAGCAGTGTGGACAGGGGGCGCTTTTCCGGGGAGCTGTTTTTT
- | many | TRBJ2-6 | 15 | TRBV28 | CASIGGGSGANVLTF | TGTGCCAGCATCGGGGGAGGATCTGGGGCCAACGTCCTGACTTTC
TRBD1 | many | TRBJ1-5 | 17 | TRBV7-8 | CASSLAVTGTSNQPQHF | TGTGCCAGCAGCTTAGCAGTGACAGGGACTAGCAATCAGCCCCAGCATTTT
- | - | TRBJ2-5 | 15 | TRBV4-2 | CASSQEWAPKETQYF | TGTGCCAGCAGCCAAGAGTGGGCGCCTAAAGAGACCCAGTACTTC
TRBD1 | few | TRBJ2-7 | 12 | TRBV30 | CAWRQGIYEQYF | TGTGCCTGGAGACAGGGGATCTACGAGCAGTACTTC
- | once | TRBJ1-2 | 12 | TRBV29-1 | CSVEGGAVGYTF | TGCAGCGTTGAAGGGGGGGCTGTTGGCTACACCTTC
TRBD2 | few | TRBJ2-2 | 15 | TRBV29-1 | CSVGLAGGATGELFF | TGCAGCGTCGGACTAGCGGGGGGCGCCACCGGGGAGCTGTTTTTT
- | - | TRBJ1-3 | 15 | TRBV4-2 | CASSQDKGSGNTIYF | TGTGCCAGCAGCCAAGACAAGGGTTCTGGAAACACCATATATTTT
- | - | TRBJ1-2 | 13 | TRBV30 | CAWSVQANYGYTF | TGTGCCTGGAGTGTGCAGGCTAACTATGGCTACACCTTC
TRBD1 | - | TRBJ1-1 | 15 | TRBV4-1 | CASSRSDREGTEAFF | TGCGCCAGCAGCCGGAGCGACAGGGAGGGCACTGAAGCTTTCTTT
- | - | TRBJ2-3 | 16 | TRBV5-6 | CASSLAGGSSTDTQYF | TGTGCCAGCAGCTTGGCAGGAGGGAGCTCGACAGATACGCAGTATTTT
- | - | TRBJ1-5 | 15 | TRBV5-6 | CASSSRVGGNQPQHF | TGTGCCAGCAGCTCCAGGGTTGGGGGTAATCAGCCCCAGCATTTT